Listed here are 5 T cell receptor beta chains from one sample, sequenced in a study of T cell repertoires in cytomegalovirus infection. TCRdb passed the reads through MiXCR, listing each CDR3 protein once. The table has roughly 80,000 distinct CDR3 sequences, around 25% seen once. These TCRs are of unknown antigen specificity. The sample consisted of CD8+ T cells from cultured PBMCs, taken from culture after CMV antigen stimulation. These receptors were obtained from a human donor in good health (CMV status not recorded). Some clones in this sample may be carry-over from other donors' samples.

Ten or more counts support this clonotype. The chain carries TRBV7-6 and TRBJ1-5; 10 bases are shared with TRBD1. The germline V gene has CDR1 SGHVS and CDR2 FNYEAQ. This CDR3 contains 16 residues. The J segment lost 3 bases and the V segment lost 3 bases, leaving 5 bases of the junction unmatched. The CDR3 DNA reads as TGTGCCAGCAGCTTCCCGGACAGGGGGTTCAATCAGCCCCAGCATTTT. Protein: CASSFPDRGFNQPQHF. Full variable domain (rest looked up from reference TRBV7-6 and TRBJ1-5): GAGVSQSPRYKVTKRGQDVALRCDPISGHVSLYWYRQALGQGPEFLTYFNYEAQQDKSGLPNDRFSAERPEGSISTLTIQRTEQRDSAMYRCASSFPDRGFNQPQHFGDGTRLSIL.

The CDR3 sequence: CASSNTRDRGNNEQFF. CDR3 bases: TGTGCCAGCTCAAACACCCGGGACCGGGGGAACAATGAGCAGTTCTTC. The V and J genes are TRBV2 and TRBJ2-1; D is perhaps TRBD2 (6 bases). The V end lost 8 bases, the J end lost 5 bases, and 22 bases lay between the germline ends. Per germline, CDR1 SNHLY and CDR2 FYNNEI. The CDR3 covers 16 residues. The variable domain in full, completed from reference TRBV2 and TRBJ2-1, reads EPEVTQTPSHQVTQMGQEVILRCVPISNHLYFYWYRQILGQKVEFLVSFYNNEISEKSEIFDDQFSVERPDGSNFTLKIRSTKLEDSAMYFCASSNTRDRGNNEQFFGPGTRLTVL.

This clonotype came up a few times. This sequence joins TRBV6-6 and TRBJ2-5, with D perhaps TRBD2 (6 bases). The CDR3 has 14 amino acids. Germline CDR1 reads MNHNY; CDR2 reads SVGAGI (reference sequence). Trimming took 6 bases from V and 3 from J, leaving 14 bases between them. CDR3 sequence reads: CASSTISGKETQYF. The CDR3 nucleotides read TGTGCCAGCAGCACGATTAGCGGCAAAGAGACCCAGTACTTC.

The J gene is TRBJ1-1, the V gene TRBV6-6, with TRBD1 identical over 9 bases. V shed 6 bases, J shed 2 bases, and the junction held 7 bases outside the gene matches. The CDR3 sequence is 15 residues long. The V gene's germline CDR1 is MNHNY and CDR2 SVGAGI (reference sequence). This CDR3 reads CASSARDRVNTEAFF. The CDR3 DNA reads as TGTGCCAGCAGCGCCCGGGACAGGGTTAACACTGAAGCTTTCTTT.

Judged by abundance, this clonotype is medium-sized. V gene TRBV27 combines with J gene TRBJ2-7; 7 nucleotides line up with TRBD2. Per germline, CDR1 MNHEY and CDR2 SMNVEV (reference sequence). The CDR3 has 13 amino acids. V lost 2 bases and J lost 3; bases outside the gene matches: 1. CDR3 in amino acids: CASSLTSDYEQYF. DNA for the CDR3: TGTGCCAGCAGTTTAACTAGCGACTACGAGCAGTACTTC.